This T cell receptor beta chain emerged from a study of T cells in Graves' hyperthyroidism and ophthalmopathy. The study's findings and limits: Stable hyperthyroidism and ophthalmopathy were separated using 13 V-J signatures.

In its sample, this clonotype was seen a few times. Its specificity is not known. The TCR beta CDR3 regions underwent amplification using RNA transcripts as the source. When the TCR CDR3 underwent first-round RT-PCR, the HTBI primer set was used. TCRdb called the multiplex PCR reads again in MiXCR, with one record for every CDR3 protein. The sample has about 410,000 distinct CDR3 sequences, about 15% seen once. Enrolled ophthalmopathy patients presented with a Clinical Activity Score of at least 3, a NOSPECS grade of at least 4, and disease duration under 3 months. Extraction of PBMCs used approximately 10 ml of fresh peripheral blood. CDR3 length: 16 residues. Germline V gene sequence: CDR1 SGHRS, CDR2 YFSETQ. V lost 2 bases, J lost 5 bases, and 12 bases stayed unmatched.

The V gene is TRBV5-1, the J gene TRBJ2-5, with 7 nucleotides matching TRBD2. Sequenced: blood. The origin of this receptor is a man aged 18 to 29 with Graves' ophthalmopathy. The CDR3 nucleotides are TGCGCCAGCAGCTTCGGGGCTAGCGGTCCGGTGGAGACCCAGTACTTC. Amino acid sequence: CASSFGASGPVETQYF.